The TCR beta chain under discussion was sequenced for a study of T cell repertoires in cytomegalovirus infection. Study-wide background: Newly reported HLA-C-restricted and thoroughly characterized HLA-B-restricted CMV epitopes were employed. Indications came from public TCR beta signatures; they pointed to CMV infection and to a matching HLA type. Study-wide findings and caveats: Ex vivo, HLA-C-restricted CMV-specific TCR beta clonotypes prevailed over the rest of the response.

This clonotype has only a few counts. As yet, its antigen is unknown. From the reads, TCRdb called clonotypes with MiXCR, one entry per CDR3 protein. The data show 450,000 to 550,000 distinct CDR3 sequences, roughly 46% seen once. CDR1 and CDR2 (germline): SEHNR, FQNEAQ (reference sequence). This CDR3 comprises 16 residues. The V end was cut by 3 bases, the J end by 2 bases, with 16 bases between. The source of this sequence is a human donor in good health (CMV status not recorded). Some clones in this sample may be carry-over from other donors' samples. This chain joins TRBV7-9 and TRBJ1-2, with D possibly TRBD1 on 5 matching bases. The sample in question was cultured PBMCs, obtained from culture after CMV antigen stimulation. Written as DNA, the CDR3 is TGTGCCAGCAGCTTGTCCCCGGACAACCTAAACTATGGCTACACCTTC. It codes for CASSLSPDNLNYGYTF.